This T cell receptor beta chain was retrieved from a study of shared clonotypes between healthy human individuals (dated by TCRdb to 2018 to 2021). Concerning the study at large: The cohort comprised two women and three men aged 18 to 49 years. Libraries were prepared and TCR repertoires were sequenced by different laboratories using diverse techniques, in order to increase sequencing depth and limit assay-specific biases. To estimate repertoire size and how much clonotypes are shared between individuals, the study performed deep sequencing of blood TCR repertoires from a few healthy adults. Leukapheresis yielded between about 0.94 and 8.9 billion PBMCs per donor. Per donor, three plates each were used for CD4 naive and CD4 memory, two for CD8 naive, and one for CD8 memory.

Points the paper makes about the study in general: Sharing across a few donors was observed for approximately 4.6% of naive CD4, 3% to 4% of naive CD8, 2% to 2.5% of memory CD4, and around 0.4% of memory CD8 clonotypes. Sampling was limited to blood, and TCR repertoires in tissue likely differ from TCR repertoires in blood. Larger estimated clonotype richness was generally found for naive subsets than for memory subsets. Pairwise subsampling indicated that sequencing depth was expected to affect the degree of clonotype sharing among donors. The small number of donors limited the genetic and exposure-history diversity represented. Rarefaction of sorted-subset datasets indicated incomplete sequencing despite the large sequencing depth. Higher generation probabilities were observed for clonotypes shared by all four sorted-subset donors than for non-shared clonotypes.

The CDR3 runs 17 residues from the cysteine to the phenylalanine. The read is trimmed to its CDR3 DNA, 51 bases read in frame from base 1. Here V drops 8 bases and J drops 2 bases, and the junction holds 7 bases not matched to any gene. CDR1 and CDR2 are read off the germline V gene (reference sequence) as PRHDT and FYEKMQ. CD8 naive samples were CD45RO-negative cells positively selected for CCR7, giving a CD45RA+CCR7+ population that excluded TemRA cells. The donors were healthy, HIV-negative adults who had no recently reported acute infections or vaccinations. All donors were Caucasian adults living in Nashville, Tennessee, USA. Blood was obtained by leukapheresis, after which PBMCs were separated by Ficoll-Histopaque density gradient centrifugation and cryopreserved in liquid nitrogen vapor phase. Analytical flow cytometry was used to check the purity and quantity of every magnetically sorted T cell population. Genomic DNA was isolated from each sorted fraction and quantified by UV absorbance on a Nanodrop 2000c.

Remarks on this clone: There is no known antigen for this receptor. One base away there is no much larger clone; base qualities are not given.

TCR CDR3 regions were amplified from genomic DNA by multiplex PCR using the deep immunoSEQ assay. Extracted genomic DNA from each cell subset was distributed evenly across all wells of several immunoSEQ 96-well plates, and each plate was treated as a replicate. For sorted subsets, roughly 190 ng of genomic DNA, equivalent to some 30,000 T cell genomes, went into each replicate PCR. Purified libraries were measured with a Qubit 3.0 fluorometer, size-checked on a Bioanalyzer 2100, and measured again with the KAPA Library Quantification kit. Every immunoSEQ 96-well plate was sequenced on a separate single-read 150-cycle Illumina NextSeq 550 flow cell. Regarding the original processing steps: Because only junctional sequences without quality scores were contained in the immunoSEQ output, filtering matching that applied to full-length reads could not be performed. Sequences were annotated with PyIR, a Python wrapper for IgBLAST v1.9, using IMGT germline references to assign V/J genes and CDR3. Any read was removed if the V/J assignment was weak (E-value above 1e-6), the CDR3 was missing, or the read contained stop codons, out-of-frame junctions, or ambiguous translated residues. V3J clonotypes were defined as sequences sharing the same inferred V gene, J gene, and CDR3 amino acid sequence. Percentage overlap between repertoires was computed as shared unique clonotypes divided by the size of the smaller repertoire. Richness of each repertoire was evaluated using RTK rarefaction, the Chao1 estimator, and Recon v2.1 estimates of unobserved clonotypes. For all TCRbeta clonotypes obtained by the gDNA method from several donors, generation probabilities were computed with OLGA. TCRdb carries this immuneACCESS record with in-frame sequences only. Its versions omit some clonotypes, under half of them owing to an unresolved V gene in the studies checked, with the rest unexplained. The V and J calls and clone size are taken from that table; D and trimming were inferred from the DNA. The sample table holds more than 500,000 clones, of which roughly 95% were seen once. Of the sample, 0.11% falls within the top ten clones.

The chain employs TRBV13 and TRBJ2-2, with 14 central nucleotides matching TRBD2. This receptor was obtained from a woman aged 25 to 39 in good health. Sequences were obtained from naive CD8+ T cells sorted from blood. According to the study, the label for this sample's cell subset or site signals: CD45RA+CCR7+. The base sequence is TGTGCCAGCCGAACGGGACTAGCGGGAGCAAACACCGGGGAGCTGTTTTTT. It translates to CASRTGLAGANTGELFF. Joined to the reference TRBV13 and TRBJ2-2 proteins, this CDR3 gives the full variable domain: AAGVIQSPRHLIKEKRETATLKCYPIPRHDTVYWYQQGPGQDPQFLISFYEKMQSDKGSIPDRFSAQQFSDYHSELNMSSLELGDSALYFCASRTGLAGANTGELFFGEGSRLTVL.